Listed here is a single TCR beta chain. These data come from a study of blood T cell repertoires in COVID-19. Looking at the study overall: The United States, Italy and Spain supplied acute and convalescent COVID-19 samples. In each case, the material was cDNA or gDNA derived from T cells, B-cell-depleted T cells, or PBMCs.

In the source study's methods: Estimation of nucleated cell counts was performed using reference gene primer amplification. Produced via immunoSEQ multiplex PCR; TCRdb's table is partial and in-frame only. The D gene and trimming were derived from the DNA, and the V and J assignments and clone size from that table. This table has some 670,000 clones, around 89% appearing once. This sequence was found in a woman aged 18-29 years with acute or convalescent COVID-19. Input material: peripheral blood.

CDR3 DNA: TGTGCCAGCAGTGAAAAGGGACAGGGGAGCGTGGCGGGGCAGCCCCAGCATTTT. Translated, it gives CASSEKGQGSVAGQPQHF. The chain uses TRBV2 and TRBJ1-5, with 10 bases identical to TRBD1. The CDR3 spans 18 residues. Germline V gene data show CDR1 as SNHLY and CDR2 as FYNNEI. The J segment lost 7 bases and the V segment lost 2 bases, leaving 14 bases of the junction unmatched.